The 22 T cell receptor beta chains presented below share a single source sample, sequenced in a study of CD8 T cells in Susac syndrome. An input of about 0.5 to 1 ug of RNA was subjected to reverse transcription using random hexamers. One entry per CDR3 protein results from TCRdb running MiXCR on the immunoSEQ multiplex PCR reads. The table records 150,000 to 160,000 distinct CDR3 sequences, roughly 95% of them present only once. Sequenced: CD4+ T cells from PBMCs. The receptors shown here come from a human donor with Susac syndrome.

This sequence joins TRBV29-1 and TRBJ2-1; D is undetermined. Per the germline V gene, CDR1 is SQVTM and CDR2 is ANQGSEA. The V and J ends lost 7 bases and 7 bases respectively, with 20 bases between them. The length of the CDR3 is 14 residues. CDR3 in DNA: TGCAGCGCACGGCGACTGGGGATGAATAATGAGCAGTTCTTC. Its protein is CSARRLGMNNEQFF.

V and J are TRBV12-3 or TRBV12-4 and TRBJ2-7, with D possibly TRBD1 on 5 matching bases. The CDR3 loop spans 15 amino acids. The germline V and J ends were trimmed by 6 bases and 0 bases, with 15 bases remaining between them. The CDR3 spells CASSGLGRNSYEQYF. Here the CDR3 DNA reads TGTGCCAGCAGCGGCCTGGGGCGGAACTCCTACGAGCAGTACTTC.

This chain connects TRBV24-1 to TRBJ2-1; D possibly corresponds to TRBD2 (5 bases). CDR3 length equals 13 residues. Germline CDR1 KGHDR, CDR2 SFDVKD. V was trimmed by 5 bases and J by 7 bases, leaving 11 bases between them. For the CDR3, the DNA is TGTGCCACCAGTGGCACCCCGGGAAATGAGCAGTTCTTC. Its protein is CATSGTPGNEQFF.

The chain recombines TRBV4-3 with TRBJ2-3; D might be TRBD2 (6 bases). CDR3 length: 16 residues. Looked up from germline, CDR1 is LGHNA and CDR2 is YSLEER. Deletions cut 0 bases from V and 0 bases from J, with 10 bases between. CDR3 bases: TGCGCCAGCAGCCAAGATAAGCGGGTTAGCACAGATACGCAGTATTTT. It encodes CASSQDKRVSTDTQYF.

The V and J genes are TRBV19 and TRBJ2-7; 8 positions match TRBD2. V lost 10 bases, J lost 6 bases, and 20 bases stayed unmatched. This CDR3 is built from 16 residues. Germline V gene data show CDR1 as LNHDA and CDR2 as SQIVND (reference sequence). The chain's CDR3 is CATTRGGVSGGVEQYF. CDR3 sequence (DNA): TGTGCCACCACCCGGGGGGGAGTTTCGGGCGGCGTCGAGCAGTACTTC.

The J gene is TRBJ1-2, the V gene TRBV29-1, with TRBD1 identical over 8 bases. Unmatched junction bases numbered 9, after V lost 8 bases and J lost 7 bases. The V gene's germline CDR1 is SQVTM and CDR2 ANQGSEA. CDR3 length: 12 residues. CDR3 sequence: CSTRTGTFGYTF. The CDR3 DNA reads TGCAGCACCAGGACAGGGACCTTTGGCTACACCTTC.

This rearrangement joins TRBV27 to TRBJ1-6; TRBD1 aligns across 8 bases. The CDR3 runs to 15 residues. Trimming at V came to 3 bases and at J to 6 bases, leaving 4 bases not matched to a gene. CDR1 and CDR2 (germline): MNHEY, SMNVEV (reference sequence). CDR3 loop: CASSLGDRGNSPLHF. CDR3 bases: TGTGCCAGCAGTTTGGGAGACAGGGGTAATTCACCCCTCCACTTT.

This clonotype was seen more than once but under ten times. The V call is TRBV13, the J call TRBJ1-1; tentative D call: TRBD1 (5 bases). Germline values: CDR1 PRHDT, CDR2 FYEKMQ (reference sequence). CDR3 length: 13 residues. Trimming removed 5 bases from V and 4 bases from J, with 11 bases in between. Written as DNA, the CDR3 is TGTGCCAGCAGCCCAGGTGGGGGCACTGAAGCTTTCTTT. The encoded protein is CASSPGGGTEAFF.

The CDR3 spells CASSQSSPCATNEKLFF. The CDR3 DNA follows: TGCGCCAGCAGTCAATCATCCCCGTGTGCAACTAATGAAAAACTGTTTTTT. The V and J genes are TRBV23-1 and TRBJ1-4, with no clear D. TRBV23-1 falls under the ORF class, with uncertain function. V was trimmed by 0 bases and J by 0 bases, leaving 11 bases between them. The CDR3 is 17 amino acids.

The rearrangement joins TRBV2 to TRBJ1-1; D is ambiguous. CDR1 is SNHLY and CDR2 is FYNNEI in the germline V gene. CDR3 length equals 13 residues. V was cut by 3 bases and J by 0 bases, with 5 bases left in between. The CDR3 sequence is CASSDRLNTEAFF. DNA for the CDR3: TGTGCCAGCAGTGACAGGTTGAACACTGAAGCTTTCTTT. Drawing the rest from reference TRBV2 and TRBJ1-1, the complete variable domain is EPEVTQTPSHQVTQMGQEVILRCVPISNHLYFYWYRQILGQKVEFLVSFYNNEISEKSEIFDDQFSVERPDGSNFTLKIRSTKLEDSAMYFCASSDRLNTEAFFGQGTRLTVV.

The chain employs TRBV27 and TRBJ2-7, with D tentatively TRBD1 (5 bases). The CDR3 loop spans 15 amino acids. Trimming removed 5 bases at V and 7 bases at J, with 21 bases between. Germline V lookup: CDR1 MNHEY, CDR2 SMNVEV (reference sequence). In DNA form, the CDR3 reads TGTGCCAGCAGTCCCCTGGGGCCTTCGGAGCTGGAGCAGTACTTC. Protein: CASSPLGPSELEQYF.

The J gene is TRBJ2-3, the V gene TRBV4-1; D may match TRBD1 or TRBD2 (6 bases each). This CDR3 spans 16 amino acids. V was trimmed by 1 base and J by 14 bases, leaving 25 bases between them. From germline, CDR1 is MGHRA and CDR2 YSYEKL. CDR3 amino acids: CASSQGLGGGLRGPYF. CDR3 nucleotide sequence: TGCGCCAGCAGCCAAGGGCTTGGAGGGGGGCTACGGGGTCCGTATTTT.

CDR3 bases: TGTGCCAGCAGGCGACAGGGCGAGCAGTTCTTC. The encoded protein is CASRRQGEQFF. The chain is built from TRBV25-1 and TRBJ2-1; 7 nucleotides match TRBD1. V was clipped by 6 bases and J by 10 bases; unmatched bases: 3. Per the germline V gene, CDR1 is MGHDK and CDR2 is SYGVNS. This CDR3 is 11 amino acids long.

This rearrangement joins TRBV5-1 to TRBJ2-5, with 7 positions matching TRBD1. Germline values: CDR1 SGHRS, CDR2 YFSETQ. This CDR3 comprises 16 residues. The V segment lost 1 base and the J segment 5 bases; nucleotides outside the gene matches: 11. CDR3 nucleotide sequence: TGCGCCAGCAGCTTGAGTCTGGGACAGCCTGGGGAGACCCAGTACTTC. Amino acids: CASSLSLGQPGETQYF.

This sequence joins TRBV7-3 and TRBJ2-1; maybe TRBD1 (6 bases). CDR3 size: 15 residues. Per germline, CDR1 SGHTA and CDR2 FQGTGA. V gave up 0 bases and J gave up 4 bases, with 10 bases separating them. The CDR3 bases are TGTGCCAGCAGCTTAACCTTCACAGGGTACAATGAGCAGTTCTTC. Its protein product is CASSLTFTGYNEQFF.

The gene calls are TRBV7-9 and TRBJ1-4; TRBD1 is a possible D gene (5 bases). The CDR3 runs 15 residues. The V and J ends lost 3 bases and 6 bases respectively, with 14 bases between them. Germline CDR1 and CDR2: SEHNR and FQNEAQ (reference sequence). CDR3 in amino acids: CASSFGDLGDEKLFF. Written as DNA, the CDR3 is TGTGCCAGCAGCTTTGGGGATTTAGGGGATGAAAAACTGTTTTTT.

The chain carries TRBV5-1 and TRBJ2-7, with D possibly TRBD1 on 5 matching bases. Germline V lookup: CDR1 SGHRS, CDR2 YFSETQ. The CDR3 runs to 15 residues. The V end was cut by 1 base, the J end by 2 bases, with 13 bases between. DNA of the CDR3: TGCGCCAGCAGCTTGTCCCCCAGGGAACCCTACGAGCAGTACTTC. This encodes CASSLSPREPYEQYF.

The chain carries TRBV20-1 and TRBJ1-1; D ambiguous. Trimming took 5 bases from V and 6 from J, leaving 16 bases between them. The CDR3 covers 13 residues. Germline V CDR1 and CDR2: DFQATT, SNEGSKA (reference sequence). CDR3: CSAPPGKLAEAFF. Here the CDR3 DNA reads TGCAGTGCTCCGCCGGGGAAATTGGCTGAAGCTTTCTTT.

The CDR3 sequence is CASGTGRPTGELFF. CDR3 nucleotide sequence: TGTGCCAGTGGGACAGGGAGGCCCACCGGGGAGCTGTTTTTT. V usage is TRBV2 and J usage is TRBJ2-2; 9 bases agree with TRBD1. This CDR3 is built from 14 residues. The V gene end was trimmed by 9 bases and the J gene end by 4 bases; junction bases not matched to a gene: 6. The germline V gene has CDR1 SNHLY and CDR2 FYNNEI.

The rearrangement joins TRBV25-1 to TRBJ2-7, with a weak D call TRBD2 (5 bases). The length of the CDR3 is 12 residues. With 4 bases removed from V and 4 bases from J, the gap between germline ends came to 8 bases. Germline CDR1 is MGHDK and CDR2 is SYGVNS. The CDR3 nucleotides read TGTGCCAGCAGTGGCGGGCGTTACGAGCAGTACTTC. Its translation: CASSGGRYEQYF.

The rearrangement joins TRBV29-1 to TRBJ2-1; 10 bases align to TRBD1. Germline assignment: CDR1 SQVTM and CDR2 ANQGSEA. J gave up 1 base and V 3 bases, and 0 bases lay outside the gene matches. CDR3 length: 14 amino acids. The CDR3 sequence is CSVEGQGSYNEQFF. The CDR3 bases are TGCAGCGTTGAGGGACAGGGGTCCTACAATGAGCAGTTCTTC.

This clonotype showed up just once. The chain carries TRBV7-9 and TRBJ1-2; 9 nucleotides line up with TRBD1. Per germline, CDR1 SEHNR and CDR2 FQNEAQ (reference sequence). The CDR3 spans 14 residues. Germline trimming cut 4 bases from V and 7 bases from J; bases unmatched to any gene: 7. The CDR3 here is CASSYNDRGTGYTF. DNA of the CDR3: TGTGCCAGCAGCTACAATGACAGGGGGACTGGCTACACCTTC.